Shown below are 9 T cell receptor beta chains from a single sample sequenced in a study of T cell changes during pregnancy in multiple sclerosis. Only in-frame clones appear in the TCRdb table, and some are missing; sequencing was by immunoSEQ multiplex PCR. Among approximately 74,000 clones, roughly 92% were seen once, and the ten largest hold about 2.3%. The source was peripheral blood, collected before pregnancy. The receptor set was obtained from a female donor with multiple sclerosis, enrolled in a pregnancy study.

The V call is TRBV7-6, the J call TRBJ2-5; a possible D gene is TRBD1 (5 bases). Between the trimmed V and J ends, which lost 1 base and 2 bases, there was a span of 20 bases. CDR3 length: 18 amino acids. CDR1 is SGHVS and CDR2 is FNYEAQ in the germline V gene. The CDR3 region has the DNA TGTGCCAGCAGCTTAGGGGCTAGGTCGAGTAGGGGACAAGAGACCCAGTACTTC. Translated: CASSLGARSSRGQETQYF.

The CDR3 spells CASSLAGKGGPSTDTQYF. Here the CDR3 DNA reads TGTGCCAGCAGCTTGGCCGGAAAGGGAGGGCCGAGCACAGATACGCAGTATTTT. V usage is TRBV5-4 and J usage is TRBJ2-3; 7 nucleotides agree with TRBD2. Germline V lookup: CDR1 SGHNT, CDR2 YYREEE (reference sequence). V gave up 0 bases and J gave up 0 bases; unmatched junction bases: 10. CDR3 length: 18 residues. Based on the CDR3 plus reference TRBV5-4 and TRBJ2-3, the full variable domain is ETGVTQSPTHLIKTRGQQVTLRCSSQSGHNTVSWYQQALGQGPQFIFQYYREEENGRGNFPPRFSGLQFPNYSSELNVNALELDDSALYLCASSLAGKGGPSTDTQYFGPGTRLTVL.

The chain is built from TRBV5-6 and TRBJ2-7; 7 nucleotides align to TRBD2. CDR3 length: 14 residues. Germline V gene data show CDR1 as SGHDT and CDR2 as YYEEEE. V dropped 4 bases and J dropped 3; count of bases not matched to a gene: 7. CDR3 region: CASSRGAGNYEQYF. CDR3 nucleotide sequence: TGTGCCAGCAGCCGGGGAGCGGGAAACTACGAGCAGTACTTC.

V and J are TRBV30 and TRBJ1-1; tentative D call: TRBD1 (6 bases). From germline, CDR1 is GTSNPN and CDR2 SVGIG (reference sequence). V dropped 0 bases and J dropped 4 bases, with 9 bases sitting between them. The CDR3 is made up of 13 amino acids. The CDR3 here is CAWSVKTGTEAFF. The CDR3 DNA reads as TGTGCCTGGAGTGTCAAGACAGGCACTGAAGCTTTCTTT.

This clone appeared a single time. This rearrangement joins TRBV7-9 to TRBJ1-4; D possibly corresponds to TRBD1 (5 bases). V lost 6 bases to trimming and J lost 8 bases, with 13 bases between them. The CDR3 extends over 13 amino acids. Germline V gives CDR1 SEHNR, CDR2 FQNEAQ (reference sequence). CDR3 amino acids: CASRRSGAEKLFF. As DNA, the CDR3 is TGTGCCAGCAGACGTTCTGGGGCAGAAAAACTGTTTTTT.

V and J are TRBV6-6 and TRBJ2-1; D remains ambiguous. Trimming stripped 6 bases from V and 10 bases from J, with 10 bases between. Germline CDR1 MNHNY, CDR2 SVGAGI (reference sequence). CDR3 length: 11 amino acids. The CDR3 spells CASSPTEEQFF. As DNA, the CDR3 is TGTGCCAGCAGCCCTACTGAGGAGCAGTTCTTC.

This rearrangement joins TRBV9 to TRBJ2-3; 7 bases fit TRBD2. Looked up from germline, CDR1 is SGDLS and CDR2 is YYNGEE. Trimming cost V 0 bases and J 3 bases; bases outside gene matches: 4. The CDR3 covers 15 residues. In DNA, the CDR3 is TGTGCCAGCAGCGTAGCGGGACTAAGAACAGATACGCAGTATTTT. It is translated as CASSVAGLRTDTQYF. The full variable domain, its missing parts supplied by reference TRBV9 and TRBJ2-3, is DSGVTQTPKHLITATGQRVTLRCSPRSGDLSVYWYQQSLDQGLQFLIQYYNGEERAKGNILERFSAQQFPDLHSELNLSSLELGDSALYFCASSVAGLRTDTQYFGPGTRLTVL.

This chain joins TRBV28 and TRBJ2-1, with 11 bases that match TRBD2. The CDR3 totals 14 residues. The germline V gene has CDR1 MDHEN and CDR2 SYDVKM. V dropped 5 bases and J dropped 7; count of bases not matched to a gene: 4. The CDR3 nucleotides read TGTGCCAGCAGTATAGCGGGAGGGCCGAATGAGCAGTTCTTC. It translates to CASSIAGGPNEQFF. Based on the CDR3 plus reference TRBV28 and TRBJ2-1, the full variable domain is DVKVTQSSRYLVKRTGEKVFLECVQDMDHENMFWYRQDPGLGLRLIYFSYDVKMKEKGDIPEGYSVSREKKERFSLILESASTNQTSMYLCASSIAGGPNEQFFGPGTRLTVL.

CDR3: CASSQEKGVLFTEAFF. CDR3 DNA: TGCGCCAGCAGCCAAGAGAAGGGGGTACTGTTCACTGAAGCTTTCTTT. The rearrangement links TRBV4-3 to TRBJ1-1; D might be TRBD1 (6 bases). The germline V gene encodes CDR1 LGHNA and CDR2 YSLEER. V lost 0 bases, J lost 4 bases, and 15 bases lay in between. This CDR3 region has 16 residues.